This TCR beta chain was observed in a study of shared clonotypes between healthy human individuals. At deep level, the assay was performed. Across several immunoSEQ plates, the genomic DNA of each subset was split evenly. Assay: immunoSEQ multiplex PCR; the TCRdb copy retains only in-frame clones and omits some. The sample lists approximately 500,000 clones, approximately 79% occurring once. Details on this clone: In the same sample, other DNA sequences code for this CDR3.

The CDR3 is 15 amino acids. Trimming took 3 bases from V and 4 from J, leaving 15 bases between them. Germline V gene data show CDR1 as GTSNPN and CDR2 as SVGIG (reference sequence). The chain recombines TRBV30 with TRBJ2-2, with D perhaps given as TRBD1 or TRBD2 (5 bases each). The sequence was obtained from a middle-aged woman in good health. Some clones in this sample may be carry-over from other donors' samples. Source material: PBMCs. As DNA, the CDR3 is TGTGCCTGGAGCTTCCGGGACCGAGTCACCGGGGAGCTGTTTTTT. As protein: CAWSFRDRVTGELFF.